What follows are 25 T cell receptor beta chains derived from one specimen sequenced in a study of T cells in Graves' hyperthyroidism and ophthalmopathy. The source material, RNA transcripts, was used to amplify TCR beta CDR3 regions. The HTBI primer set served for first-round RT-PCR of the TCR CDR3. TCRdb redid the calling of the multiplex PCR reads with MiXCR, one entry per CDR3 protein. Of 250,000 to 400,000 distinct CDR3 sequences detected, approximately 13% appear once; the ten largest clones hold around 32%. Source material: blood. The receptors stem from a woman aged 40 to 50 with Graves' ophthalmopathy.

This clonotype was counted at least ten times. This rearrangement joins TRBV3-1 to TRBJ1-2; 9 positions match TRBD1. The CDR3 loop spans 13 amino acids. Germline assignment: CDR1 LGHDT and CDR2 YNNKEL (reference sequence). V shed 4 bases and J 8 bases; nucleotides not matched to a gene: 5. The CDR3 DNA reads TGTGCCAGCAGCCCTCGGACAGGGGAAGGCTACACCTTC. This sequence encodes CASSPRTGEGYTF.

This clonotype was seen only a few times. The gene calls are TRBV20-1 and TRBJ2-3, with D possibly matching TRBD1 (6 bases). The CDR3 extends over 21 amino acids. Germline loops: CDR1 DFQATT, CDR2 SNEGSKA (reference sequence). Deletions cut 0 bases from V and 0 bases from J, with 28 bases between. CDR3 sequence: CSARERWVRPGGGHSTDTQYF. Written as DNA, the CDR3 is TGCAGTGCTAGAGAGCGCTGGGTCCGACCTGGGGGCGGGCATAGCACAGATACGCAGTATTTT.

The chain is built from TRBV20-1 and TRBJ1-5, with no clear D. CDR3 length: 13 residues. Germline CDR1 is DFQATT and CDR2 is SNEGSKA (reference sequence). V gave up 3 bases and J gave up 1 base, with 7 bases separating them. The CDR3 bases are TGCAGTGCTAGTGTGGGAAGCAATCAGCCCCAGCATTTT. This sequence encodes CSASVGSNQPQHF.

This clonotype was seen repeatedly, ten times or more. The chain combines TRBV11-2 with TRBJ1-1; D may be TRBD1 (6 bases). Per germline, CDR1 SGHAT and CDR2 FQNNGV. Deletions cut 1 base from V and 5 bases from J, with 17 bases between. This CDR3 spans 16 amino acids. Here the CDR3 reads CASSLVVPGARTEAFF. For the CDR3, the DNA is TGTGCCAGCAGCTTAGTAGTCCCGGGGGCGCGTACTGAAGCTTTCTTT.

This clonotype was seen repeatedly, ten times or more. This sequence joins TRBV27 and TRBJ2-1, with unresolved D. This CDR3 is built from 15 residues. Trimming took off 5 bases at V and 3 bases at J, with 14 bases between the two ends. Germline V CDR1 and CDR2: MNHEY, SMNVEV (reference sequence). For the CDR3, the DNA is TGTGCCAGCAGTCCCTTGCCAGGATTCTACAATGAGCAGTTCTTC. The encoded protein is CASSPLPGFYNEQFF.

This clonotype was detected only a few times. This rearrangement joins TRBV11-2 to TRBJ2-6, with no clear D. CDR1 and CDR2 from the germline V gene are SGHAT and FQNNGV. This CDR3 spans 17 amino acids. Trimming removed 4 bases at V and 0 bases at J, with 13 bases between. As DNA, the CDR3 is TGTGCCAGCAGCTACGATGGACGGAGCTCTGGGGCCAACGTCCTGACTTTC. Encoded protein: CASSYDGRSSGANVLTF.

This clonotype was found a few times. The chain employs TRBV29-1 and TRBJ1-1; a possible D gene is TRBD1 (6 bases). The germline V gene encodes CDR1 SQVTM and CDR2 ANQGSEA. The CDR3 extends over 15 amino acids. V was trimmed by 1 base and J by 5 bases, leaving 17 bases between them. This CDR3 is CSVEGEAGARTEAFF. CDR3 DNA: TGCAGCGTTGAAGGGGAGGCGGGGGCGCGTACTGAAGCTTTCTTT.

The chain links TRBV9 to TRBJ2-5, with a tentative D call TRBD2 (5 bases). The ends were cut back, 4 bases at V and 2 bases at J, with 12 bases in the middle. The CDR3 runs to 14 residues. Germline V gene data show CDR1 as SGDLS and CDR2 as YYNGEE. The CDR3 nucleotides are TGTGCCAGCAGCACCGGACTGGATCAAGAGACCCAGTACTTC. It is translated as CASSTGLDQETQYF.

This clonotype was counted ten times or more. This rearrangement joins TRBV10-3 to TRBJ2-3; tentative D call: TRBD2 (5 bases). The CDR3 has 13 amino acids. The ends were cut back, 6 bases at V and 6 bases at J, with 13 bases in the middle. Germline V gives CDR1 ENHRY, CDR2 SYGVKD. The CDR3 sequence is CAISLIRTDTQYF. The CDR3 region has the DNA TGTGCCATCAGCCTAATCCGGACTGATACGCAGTATTTT.

About this clonotype: Germline and junction disagree at one end, which may indicate a read error. The J gene is TRBJ2-2, the V gene TRBV7-9; possibly TRBD1 or TRBD2 for D (5 bases each). Germline values: CDR1 SEHNR, CDR2 FQNEAQ (reference sequence). The CDR3 extends over 14 amino acids. The CDR3 region has the DNA TGTGCCAGCAGCCGAGGGACGAACACCGAGGAGCTGTTTTTT. This gives the protein CASSRGTNTEELFF.

V gene TRBV19 combines with J gene TRBJ1-2; unclear D gene. Germline CDR1 reads LNHDA; CDR2 reads SQIVND (reference sequence). This CDR3 is built from 14 residues. Trimming left V 1 base short and J 4 bases short, with 10 bases between. The CDR3 DNA follows: TGTGCCAGTAGTATAGGTCACGGCCTCTATGGCTACACCTTC. Translated, it gives CASSIGHGLYGYTF. The variable domain in full, completed from reference TRBV19 and TRBJ1-2, reads DGGITQSPKYLFRKEGQNVTLSCEQNLNHDAMYWYRQDPGQGLRLIYYSQIVNDFQKGDIAEGYSVSREKKESFPLTVTSAQKNPTAFYLCASSIGHGLYGYTFGSGTRLTVV.

This clonotype was picked up many times. This chain links TRBV7-2 with TRBJ1-5; D is uncertain. The CDR3 is made up of 12 amino acids. Germline loops: CDR1 SGHTA, CDR2 FQGNSA. The V end was cut by 1 base, the J end by 3 bases, with 1 base between. For the CDR3, the DNA is TGTGCCAGCAGCTTAGACAATCAGCCCCAGCATTTT. It codes for CASSLDNQPQHF.

This chain connects TRBV30 to TRBJ2-3; 12 bases align to TRBD2. After removal of 5 bases from V and 3 bases from J, the junction contained 3 bases not matched to a gene. There are 14 residues in the CDR3. The germline CDR1 and CDR2 sequences are GTSNPN and SVGIG (reference sequence). This CDR3 reads CAWRLAGATDTQYF. Written as DNA, the CDR3 is TGTGCCTGGCGACTAGCGGGAGCAACAGATACGCAGTATTTT.

This clonotype was counted at least ten times. This rearrangement joins TRBV11-2 to TRBJ2-1; 11 bases fit TRBD2. Germline CDR1 reads SGHAT; CDR2 reads FQNNGV. The J segment lost 6 bases and the V segment lost 5 bases, leaving 18 bases of the junction unmatched. The CDR3 runs 19 residues. CDR3 in DNA: TGTGCCAGCAGCCCCCGTAGGGTAGCGGGGGGGGCCTTAGGCAATGAGCAGTTCTTC. This sequence encodes CASSPRRVAGGALGNEQFF. Together with reference TRBV11-2 and TRBJ2-1, the CDR3 gives the full variable domain: EAGVAQSPRYKIIEKRQSVAFWCNPISGHATLYWYQQILGQGPKLLIQFQNNGVVDDSQLPKDRFSAERLKGVDSTLKIQPAKLEDSAVYLCASSPRRVAGGALGNEQFFGPGTRLTVL.

At least ten counts were recorded for this clonotype. The chain has TRBV2 and TRBJ1-5, with TRBD1 matching 7 bases. Per the germline V gene, CDR1 is SNHLY and CDR2 is FYNNEI. The CDR3 runs 15 residues. The V segment lost 5 bases and the J segment 2 bases; nucleotides outside the gene matches: 6. CDR3 sequence reads: CASSSQGSGNQPQHF. CDR3 DNA sequence: TGTGCCAGCAGTTCACAGGGGTCTGGCAATCAGCCCCAGCATTTT.

V usage is TRBV2 and J usage is TRBJ1-1; D unclear. CDR3 length: 13 residues. V was shortened by 2 bases and J by 0 bases, with 4 bases between the two germline ends. Germline V gives CDR1 SNHLY, CDR2 FYNNEI. CDR3: CASSETMNTEAFF. The DNA for the CDR3 is TGTGCCAGCAGTGAAACTATGAACACTGAAGCTTTCTTT.

This clonotype was counted many times. The V and J genes are TRBV6-1 and TRBJ1-1; no reliable D call. The CDR3 contains 13 residues. Germline V lookup: CDR1 MNHNS, CDR2 SASEGT. Trimming stripped 2 bases from V and 1 base from J, with 5 bases between. The CDR3 coding sequence is TGTGCCAGCAGTGAACAGCAGAACACTGAAGCTTTCTTT. Translating it yields CASSEQQNTEAFF.

In its sample, this clonotype was seen a few times. The chain joins TRBV4-2 to TRBJ2-3, with D uncertain. CDR3 length equals 19 residues. Germline values: CDR1 LGHNA, CDR2 YNFKEQ. The V end was cut by 0 bases, the J end by 4 bases, with 23 bases between. The CDR3: CASSQDSFFRGTSADTQYF. DNA of the CDR3: TGTGCCAGCAGCCAAGATAGTTTCTTTCGCGGAACCTCCGCAGATACGCAGTATTTT.

The chain is built from TRBV2 and TRBJ2-2; 14 positions match TRBD2. CDR1 SNHLY and CDR2 FYNNEI come from the germline V gene. The CDR3 totals 15 residues. Trimming removed 6 bases from V and 6 bases from J; junction bases left unmatched: 3. This chain's CDR3 is CASRGLAGVSGELFF. DNA for the CDR3: TGTGCCAGCAGGGGACTAGCGGGAGTTTCCGGGGAGCTGTTTTTT.

This clonotype was detected ten times or more. This chain links TRBV20-1 with TRBJ1-1, with 9 bases that match TRBD1. Germline V gives CDR1 DFQATT, CDR2 SNEGSKA (reference sequence). Trimming at V came to 3 bases and at J to 4 bases, leaving 3 bases not matched to a gene. The CDR3 sequence is 13 residues long. CDR3 sequence reads: CSASRDRATEAFF. The CDR3 DNA reads TGCAGTGCTAGTCGGGACAGGGCCACTGAAGCTTTCTTT.

This clonotype was seen a handful of times. The chain has TRBV6-5 and TRBJ2-7; D possibly corresponds to TRBD2 (6 bases). Germline V gene sequence: CDR1 MNHEY, CDR2 SVGAGI. The CDR3 covers 14 residues. V was trimmed by 1 base and J by 0 bases, leaving 7 bases between them. CDR3 protein: CASSYWGDSYEQYF. The CDR3 DNA sequence: TGTGCCAGCAGTTACTGGGGGGACTCCTACGAGCAGTACTTC.

The rearrangement uses TRBV6-2 or TRBV6-3 and TRBJ1-2; 9 bases fit TRBD1. Germline values: CDR1 MNHEY, CDR2 SVGEGT. This CDR3 is 13 amino acids long. J was trimmed by 7 bases and V by 7 bases; bases with no gene match: 7. CDR3 region: CASIPGQGFGYTF. As DNA, the CDR3 is TGTGCCAGCATTCCGGGACAGGGTTTTGGCTACACCTTC.

With respect to this clonotype: This could be a read error, since a much larger clone is one nucleotide away. The gene calls are TRBV27 and TRBJ2-1, with 8 bases matching TRBD2. The CDR3 has 16 amino acids. Germline V gene sequence: CDR1 MNHEY, CDR2 SMNVEV (reference sequence). CDR3 nucleotides: TGTGCCAGCAGTTTATTTCGGCGGGGGGTCTACAATGAGCGGTTCTTC. It codes for CASSLFRRGVYNERFF.

This clonotype appeared many times. The V gene is TRBV15, the J gene TRBJ2-7, with D uncertain. The CDR3 loop spans 14 amino acids. V was pared by 0 bases and J by 6 bases, with 12 bases between. Germline V gene data show CDR1 as LNHNV and CDR2 as YYDKDF (reference sequence). In DNA form, the CDR3 reads TGTGCCACCAGCAGAGATGCGGTCGCCGGCGAGCAGTACTTC. Protein sequence: CATSRDAVAGEQYF.

There are many counts of this clonotype. The chain joins TRBV11-2 to TRBJ2-5, with D possibly TRBD1 on 6 matching bases. CDR1 and CDR2 from the germline V gene are SGHAT and FQNNGV. Trimming left V 1 base short and J 4 bases short, with 16 bases between. The CDR3 covers 16 residues. CDR3 region: CASSLARGSRGETQYF. CDR3 nucleotides: TGTGCCAGCAGCTTAGCCAGGGGCTCACGGGGAGAGACCCAGTACTTC.